The source of this TCR beta chain is a study of beta chain features in type 1 diabetes (dated by TCRdb to 2017 to 2018). Study-level background: Mean age, gender distribution, total cell number and subset yield were not different between patients and healthy donors. A total of about 100,000,000 sorted cells were examined across all samples, and RNA yield correlated strongly with the number of cells per subset. The study compared the TCRB repertoires of sorted circulating CD4+ T cell subsets in recently diagnosed type 1 diabetes patients with those in matched healthy donors. Naive and central memory subsets were obtained from all 30 or so donors, but regulatory and stem cell-like memory subsets were isolated from only 8 patients and 8 healthy donors.

The CDR3 runs 16 residues from the cysteine to the phenylalanine. Just the 48-base CDR3 DNA is kept, in frame starting at base 1. V has 1 base trimmed and J has 7 bases trimmed; junction bases matching no gene number 10. Per the germline V gene, SGHTA is the CDR1 and FQGNSA is the CDR2. The entire isolated RNA was reverse transcribed using the High Capacity cDNA Reverse Transcription Kit, and thus expressed TCRB transcripts were sequenced. Deep immunoSEQ sequencing was applied to naive, central memory and regulatory T cell samples, giving an average of about 3.8 million total reads per sample. Sorted cells were lysed in RLT buffer, and RNA was extracted using DNase-treated RNeasy Micro or Mini kits according to cell number. Each cell subset was processed on its own to prevent cross-contamination, while patient and healthy donor samples were processed together. TCRB sequences were amplified from cDNA with the immunoSEQ multiplex PCR, producing 87-bp fragments spanning the CDR3 region. Sequencing of the amplicons was done on the Illumina HiSeq platform. The published analysis was carried out like this. PCR bias was computationally corrected using synthetic template baselines, reads within Hamming distance 2 were collapsed, and singletons that could not be merged were discarded. By aligning reads against IMGT, V, D and J genes, CDR3 length, and insertions or deletions at six rearrangement sites were assigned. Clonotype counts were normalized to sorted cell number within each subset before computing true diversity and Gini coefficients with the tcR R package. The overlap coefficient, calculated on TCRB nucleotide sequences, was used to measure repertoire sharing. As a proxy for the pre-selection repertoire, out-of-frame TCRB sequences from naive cells were analyzed. TCRdb stores this immuneACCESS table with in-frame sequences only. Part of the clones is absent; in the studies checked, under half of the shortfall reflects unresolved V genes, and no reason is known for the rest. The D gene and trimming were derived from the DNA, and the V and J assignments and clone size from that table. The sample table shows 200,000 to 300,000 clones, and 55% to 70% are seen once. Around 0.057% of the sample is held by the ten biggest clonotypes.

Only a few counts were recorded for this clone. The antigen it recognizes is unknown. No qualities accompany the bases; no much larger clone lies one base away. The study at large found these results: Because small numbers of individuals were included in the HLA sub-analyses, any influence of HLA type on TCRB rearrangement was left unresolved. Naive, central memory and regulatory TCRB repertoires appeared to be more similar among patients than among healthy donors. Because cDNA was sequenced instead of genomic DNA, highly expressing activated cells could be over-represented, though the groups showed no difference in activation or CD3 levels. A moderate but significant shortening of TCRB CDR3 length was observed in type 1 diabetes patients in all four CD4+ subsets. At VDJ recombination sites, patients with type 1 diabetes made fewer insertions and deleted more nucleotides, a pattern implying thymic rearrangement abnormalities. Shorter templates might have been favored by PCR, but patient and control samples were amplified and corrected together, so both groups would have been affected equally by any skew.

Each donor gave one peripheral blood draw, roughly 0.11 L on average, collected into heparinised tubes. Using a panel that included CD45RO, CCR7, CD25, CD127, CD95 and CD27, naive, central memory, regulatory and stem cell-like memory CD4+ T cells were sorted on a BD FACSAria II. Every sorted population had a purity above 98%. PBMCs were isolated immediately by Lymphoprep density gradient centrifugation and stained directly without culture. So that batch effects would be minimized, each experiment stained and sorted samples in pairs, pairing one healthy donor with one patient. This sequence was found in a man between 25 and 39 years old in good health. The chain joins TRBV7-2 to TRBJ2-7; 10 bases in the middle match TRBD1. Specimen: naive CD4+ T cells from blood. The cell subset or site label of this sample denotes: true naive CD4+ T cells. The CDR3: CASSLDWDRGTREQYF. The nucleotides are TGTGCCAGCAGCTTAGATTGGGACAGGGGTACGCGGGAGCAGTACTTC.